The 20 T cell receptor beta chains in this list originate from one sample, sequenced in a study of T cell responses to AZD1222 COVID-19 vaccine. Sequencing used immunoSEQ multiplex PCR; TCRdb keeps in-frame clones, though not all of them. The sample gives approximately 110,000 clones, 65% to 90% of which show up once; about 7.8% is in the top ten. Sequenced here: peripheral blood, sampled on day 0 of AZD1222 vaccination. The receptor source for this set is an adult in good health.

The chain links TRBV6-5 to TRBJ1-6; the match to TRBD1 covers 8 bases. The trim removed 5 bases at V and 6 bases at J, leaving 6 bases unmatched. Germline CDR1 MNHEY, CDR2 SVGAGI. CDR3 length equals 15 residues. Written as DNA, the CDR3 is TGTGCCAGCAGTCGGTTCGGACAGGGTAATTCACCCCTCCACTTT. Protein product: CASSRFGQGNSPLHF.

In this sample, this clone turned up once. The chain is built from TRBV27 and TRBJ1-5; 7 bases match TRBD1. Trimming removed 6 bases from V and 6 bases from J; junction bases left unmatched: 8. The germline gives CDR1 MNHEY, CDR2 SMNVEV (reference sequence). The CDR3 is 14 amino acids. The CDR3 region has the DNA TGTGCCAGCAGCCCTACAGGGGTGGGTCAGCCCCAGCATTTT. Its protein is CASSPTGVGQPQHF.

The chain has TRBV6-5 and TRBJ2-7, with 9 bases identical to TRBD1. CDR3 length: 15 residues. Germline values: CDR1 MNHEY, CDR2 SVGAGI. The V gene end was trimmed by 7 bases and the J gene end by 1 base; junction bases not matched to a gene: 8. The CDR3: CASKTGTGPSYEQYF. As DNA, the CDR3 is TGTGCCAGCAAAACCGGGACAGGGCCATCCTACGAGCAGTACTTC.

The rearrangement links TRBV5-1 to TRBJ1-2; TRBD1 agrees at 7 bases. The CDR3 contains 15 residues. V dropped 0 bases and J dropped 5; count of bases not matched to a gene: 7. Germline loops: CDR1 SGHRS, CDR2 YFSETQ. The CDR3 DNA reads TGCGCCAGCAGCTTGGGGGACAGCGGCCCTTATGGCTACACCTTC. Amino acid sequence: CASSLGDSGPYGYTF.

In this sample, this clone turned up once. J is TRBJ2-3 and V is TRBV7-8; D gene ambiguous. The germline V and J ends were trimmed by 2 bases and 2 bases, with 2 bases remaining between them. Germline V gene lookup returns CDR1 SGHVS and CDR2 FQNEAQ. The CDR3 contains 12 residues. CDR3 DNA: TGTGCCAGCAGCTTACTCACAGATACGCAGTATTTT. It is translated as CASSLLTDTQYF.

CDR3 sequence reads: CASKAGGFYEQYF. In nucleotides, the CDR3 is TGTGCCAGCAAAGCGGGAGGGTTCTACGAGCAGTACTTC. This chain links TRBV27 with TRBJ2-7; the match to TRBD2 covers 10 bases. Germline CDR1 reads MNHEY; CDR2 reads SMNVEV (reference sequence). CDR3 size: 13 residues. The V and J ends lost 7 bases and 3 bases, in that order; junction bases with no gene match: 3.

The chain couples TRBV28 to TRBJ2-7; D is possibly TRBD2 (7 bases). CDR1 and CDR2 (germline): MDHEN, SYDVKM. Trimming took 6 bases from V and 5 from J, leaving 20 bases between them. This CDR3 comprises 15 residues. CDR3 nucleotides: TGTGCCAGCAGCCCTGGTGCGGGGGCAGTCGACGAGCAGTACTTC. Translating it yields CASSPGAGAVDEQYF.

CDR3 nucleotide sequence: TGTGCCAGCAGTATCCGGGGTCATCAGCCCCAGCATTTT. Protein sequence: CASSIRGHQPQHF. This chain links TRBV28 with TRBJ1-5; D gene uncertain. This CDR3 spans 13 amino acids. CDR1 MDHEN and CDR2 SYDVKM come from the germline V gene. V was clipped by 5 bases and J by 5 bases, with 10 bases between them.

The genes are TRBV19 and TRBJ2-1; 8 bases fit TRBD2. The V gene end was trimmed by 6 bases and the J gene end by 4 bases; junction bases not matched to a gene: 5. CDR1 and CDR2 (germline): LNHDA, SQIVND (reference sequence). The CDR3 runs 14 residues. The CDR3: CASRGLAAYNEQFF. The CDR3 DNA is TGTGCCAGTAGAGGACTAGCCGCTTACAATGAGCAGTTCTTC. Together with reference TRBV19 and TRBJ2-1, the CDR3 gives the full variable domain: DGGITQSPKYLFRKEGQNVTLSCEQNLNHDAMYWYRQDPGQGLRLIYYSQIVNDFQKGDIAEGYSVSREKKESFPLTVTSAQKNPTAFYLCASRGLAAYNEQFFGPGTRLTVL.

V is TRBV29-1 and J is TRBJ2-3, with 11 bases identical to TRBD1. The junction had 12 bases not matched to a gene; V was cut back by 6 bases and J by 7 bases. There are 15 residues in the CDR3. The germline CDR1 and CDR2 sequences are SQVTM and ANQGSEA. CDR3 DNA sequence: TGCAGCGTCCCCGCCGGAGGGACAGGGGGACATACGCAGTATTTT. Its translation: CSVPAGGTGGHTQYF.

This rearrangement joins TRBV9 to TRBJ2-1, with D unresolved. In germline, CDR1 is SGDLS, CDR2 YYNGEE. V lost 4 bases and J lost 9, with 11 bases in between. The CDR3 covers 12 residues. As DNA, the CDR3 is TGTGCCAGCAGCCCCGTGTGGGGTGAGCAGTTCTTC. Amino acid sequence: CASSPVWGEQFF.

V gene TRBV7-9 combines with J gene TRBJ2-5; maybe TRBD2 (6 bases). V gave up 4 bases and J gave up 5 bases, with 8 bases separating them. CDR3 length equals 12 residues. Germline V gene data show CDR1 as SEHNR and CDR2 as FQNEAQ (reference sequence). The CDR3 region is CASSSSAETQYF. The CDR3 DNA follows: TGTGCCAGCAGCTCTAGCGCTGAGACCCAGTACTTC.

This chain connects TRBV7-2 to TRBJ1-1, with D hard to call. This CDR3 spans 16 amino acids. In germline, CDR1 is SGHTA, CDR2 FQGNSA. V was clipped by 5 bases and J by 0 bases, with 16 bases between them. The CDR3 loop is CASSPPNTRVNTEAFF. The CDR3 DNA follows: TGTGCCAGCAGCCCCCCAAACACCCGGGTGAACACTGAAGCTTTCTTT.

The rearrangement joins TRBV10-3 to TRBJ2-3; TRBD2 aligns across 9 bases. Germline CDR1 reads ENHRY; CDR2 reads SYGVKD. J lost 0 bases, V lost 2 bases, and 3 bases had no gene match. The CDR3 spans 16 residues. CDR3 region: CAISEKAGGSTDTQYF. As DNA, the CDR3 is TGTGCCATCAGTGAGAAAGCGGGAGGAAGCACAGATACGCAGTATTTT.

This clone was seen a handful of times. The V gene is TRBV6-5, the J gene TRBJ2-7; unclear D gene. CDR3 length: 15 amino acids. V was clipped by 0 bases and J by 3 bases, with 12 bases between them. Looked up from germline, CDR1 is MNHEY and CDR2 is SVGAGI. The CDR3 region has the DNA TGTGCCAGCAGTTACTCTGGCAGGAACCACTACGAGCAGTACTTC. This codes for CASSYSGRNHYEQYF.

This chain joins TRBV5-1 and TRBJ2-2, with D perhaps matching TRBD1 (7 bases). This CDR3 has 15 amino acids. Germline CDR1 is SGHRS and CDR2 is YFSETQ. V lost 5 bases to trimming and J lost 5 bases, with 16 bases between them. CDR3: CASRNDAGGTGELFF. The CDR3 DNA sequence: TGCGCCAGCAGGAATGACGCAGGGGGGACCGGGGAGCTGTTTTTT. Supplemented by reference TRBV5-1 and TRBJ2-2, the full variable domain reads KAGVTQTPRYLIKTRGQQVTLSCSPISGHRSVSWYQQTPGQGLQFLFEYFSETQRNKGNFPGRFSGRQFSNSRSEMNVSTLELGDSALYLCASRNDAGGTGELFFGEGSRLTVL.

The rearrangement joins TRBV3-1 (or the pseudogene TRBV3-2) to TRBJ1-5; no reliable D call. Germline lookup yields CDR1 LGHDT and CDR2 YNNKEL (reference sequence). V was shortened by 2 bases and J by 4 bases, with 9 bases between the two germline ends. This CDR3 has 14 amino acids. The CDR3 sequence is CASSQRTENQPQHF. In nucleotides, the CDR3 is TGTGCCAGCAGCCAACGGACGGAGAATCAGCCCCAGCATTTT.

V and J are TRBV5-4 and TRBJ2-1, with 8 bases lining up with TRBD2. The CDR3 contains 15 residues. The ends lost 4 bases at V and 7 bases at J; junction bases unmatched: 10. Germline loops: CDR1 SGHNT, CDR2 YYREEE (reference sequence). The CDR3, as DNA: TGTGCCAGCAGCACTCCGGGGACTAGGTGGAATGAGCAGTTCTTC. Its protein product is CASSTPGTRWNEQFF.

The rearrangement joins TRBV9 to TRBJ2-7; D gene unclear. The V gene's germline CDR1 is SGDLS and CDR2 YYNGEE. The ends were cut back, 4 bases at V and 4 bases at J, with 15 bases in the middle. CDR3 length: 14 residues. CDR3 nucleotide sequence: TGTGCCAGCAGCCCCCCCCGACACGATTACGAGCAGTACTTC. Protein sequence: CASSPPRHDYEQYF.

The chain recombines TRBV19 with TRBJ2-3; 13 bases agree with TRBD2. This CDR3 contains 16 residues. Trimming cost V 4 bases and J 3 bases; bases outside gene matches: 4. The germline V gene has CDR1 LNHDA and CDR2 SQIVND (reference sequence). CDR3 sequence (DNA): TGTGCCAGTAGTAGGGGACTAGCGGGGAATACAGATACGCAGTATTTT. This translates into CASSRGLAGNTDTQYF.